This T cell receptor beta chain stems from a study of blood T cell repertoires in COVID-19. This CDR3 has 14 amino acids. Germline values: CDR1 KGHSH, CDR2 LQKENI. Trimming removed 2 bases at V and 1 base at J, with 8 bases between. Cohorts were assigned according to the clinical history that participants reported. This clone has just a few counts. Assay used: immunoSEQ multiplex PCR; TCRdb lists only in-frame clones, some missing. The table includes around 290,000 clones, around 86% detected once. This rearrangement joins TRBV18 to TRBJ1-1; D may be TRBD1 (5 bases). This TCR was recovered from a woman aged 18-29 years who had recovered from COVID-19. Sequenced input: PBMCs or T cells enriched from blood (not recorded which). CDR3 region: CASSPVGQNTEAFF. In nucleotides, the CDR3 is TGTGCCAGCTCACCAGTCGGACAGAACACTGAAGCTTTCTTT.